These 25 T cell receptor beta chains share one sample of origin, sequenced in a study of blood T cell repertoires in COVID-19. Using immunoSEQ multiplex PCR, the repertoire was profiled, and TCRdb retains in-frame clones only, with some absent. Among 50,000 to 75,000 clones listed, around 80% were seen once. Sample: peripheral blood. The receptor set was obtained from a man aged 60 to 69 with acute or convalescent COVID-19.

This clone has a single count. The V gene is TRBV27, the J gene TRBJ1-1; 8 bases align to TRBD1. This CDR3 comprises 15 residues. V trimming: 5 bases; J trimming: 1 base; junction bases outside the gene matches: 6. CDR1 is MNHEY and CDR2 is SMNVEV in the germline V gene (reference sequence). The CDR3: CASSLQTGENTEAFF. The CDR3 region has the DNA TGTGCCAGCAGTCTCCAGACAGGGGAGAACACTGAAGCTTTCTTT.

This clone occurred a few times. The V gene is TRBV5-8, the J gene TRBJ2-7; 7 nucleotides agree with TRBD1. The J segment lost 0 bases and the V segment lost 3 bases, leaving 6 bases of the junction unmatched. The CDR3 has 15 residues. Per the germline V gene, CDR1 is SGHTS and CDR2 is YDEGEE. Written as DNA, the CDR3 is TGTGCCAGCAGCTCCTCCGGGACAGCCTCCTACGAGCAGTACTTC. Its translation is CASSSSGTASYEQYF.

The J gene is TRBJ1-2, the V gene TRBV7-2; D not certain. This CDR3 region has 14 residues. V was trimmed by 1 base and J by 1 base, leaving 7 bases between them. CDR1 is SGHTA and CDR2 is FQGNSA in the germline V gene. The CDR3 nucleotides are TGTGCCAGCAGCTTAGGCCCGGGTAACTATGGCTACACCTTC. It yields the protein CASSLGPGNYGYTF.

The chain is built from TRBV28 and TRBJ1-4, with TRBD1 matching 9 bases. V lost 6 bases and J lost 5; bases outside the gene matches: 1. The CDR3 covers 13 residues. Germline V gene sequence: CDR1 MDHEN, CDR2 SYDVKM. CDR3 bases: TGTGCCAGCAGAGGGACAGGGAATGAAAAACTGTTTTTT. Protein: CASRGTGNEKLFF.

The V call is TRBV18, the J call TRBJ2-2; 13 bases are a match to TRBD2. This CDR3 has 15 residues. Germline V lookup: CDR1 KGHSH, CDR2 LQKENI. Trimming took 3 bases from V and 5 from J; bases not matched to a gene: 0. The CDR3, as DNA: TGTGCCAGCTCACCGGGACTAGCGGGAACCGGGGAGCTGTTTTTT. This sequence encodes CASSPGLAGTGELFF.

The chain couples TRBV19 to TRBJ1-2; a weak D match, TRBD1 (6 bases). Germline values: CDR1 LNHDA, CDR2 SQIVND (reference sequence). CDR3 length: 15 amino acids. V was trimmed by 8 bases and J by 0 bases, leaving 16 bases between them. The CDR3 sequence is CASSPTGPANYGYTF. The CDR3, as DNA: TGTGCCAGTTCCCCAACAGGGCCCGCTAACTATGGCTACACCTTC.

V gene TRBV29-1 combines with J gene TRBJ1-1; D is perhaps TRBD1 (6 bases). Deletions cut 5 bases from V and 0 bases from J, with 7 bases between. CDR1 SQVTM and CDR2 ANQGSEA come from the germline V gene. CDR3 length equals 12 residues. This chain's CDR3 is CSVQGMNTEAFF. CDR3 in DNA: TGCAGCGTTCAGGGGATGAACACTGAAGCTTTCTTT.

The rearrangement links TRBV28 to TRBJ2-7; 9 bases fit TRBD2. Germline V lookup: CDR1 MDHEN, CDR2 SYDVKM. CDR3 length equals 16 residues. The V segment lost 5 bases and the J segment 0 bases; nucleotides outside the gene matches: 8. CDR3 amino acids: CASSPNLAGFSYEQYF. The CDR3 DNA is TGTGCCAGCAGTCCGAATCTAGCGGGGTTCTCCTACGAGCAGTACTTC.

CDR3 protein: CASSPTSGTYNEQFF. The CDR3 coding sequence is TGTGCCAGCAGCCCTACTAGCGGGACGTACAATGAGCAGTTCTTC. V and J are TRBV5-4 and TRBJ2-1; 10 nucleotides match TRBD2. Germline CDR1 reads SGHNT; CDR2 reads YYREEE (reference sequence). CDR3 length equals 15 residues. With V trimmed by 4 bases and J by 4 bases, 5 bases remained unmatched. The variable domain in full, with the rest retrieved from reference TRBV5-4 and TRBJ2-1, is ETGVTQSPTHLIKTRGQQVTLRCSSQSGHNTVSWYQQALGQGPQFIFQYYREEENGRGNFPPRFSGLQFPNYSSELNVNALELDDSALYLCASSPTSGTYNEQFFGPGTRLTVL.

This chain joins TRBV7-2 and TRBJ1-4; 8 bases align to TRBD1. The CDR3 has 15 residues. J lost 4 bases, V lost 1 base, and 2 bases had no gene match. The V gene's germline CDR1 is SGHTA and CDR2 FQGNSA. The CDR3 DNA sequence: TGTGCCAGCAGCTTAGGGGACAGGCGTAATGAAAAACTGTTTTTT. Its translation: CASSLGDRRNEKLFF.

The CDR3 here is CATSTGVKETQYF. As DNA, the CDR3 is TGTGCCACCAGTACAGGGGTTAAAGAGACCCAGTACTTC. The gene calls are TRBV24-1 and TRBJ2-5, with TRBD1 matching over 7 bases. Germline-derived CDR1 and CDR2 are KGHDR and SFDVKD. CDR3 length equals 13 residues. J lost 3 bases, V lost 6 bases, and 3 bases had no gene match.

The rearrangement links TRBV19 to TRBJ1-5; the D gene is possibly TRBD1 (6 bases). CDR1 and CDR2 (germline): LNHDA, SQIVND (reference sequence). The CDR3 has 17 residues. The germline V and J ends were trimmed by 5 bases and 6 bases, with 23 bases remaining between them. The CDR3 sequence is CASSHSCLDSPCQPQHF. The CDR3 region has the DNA TGTGCCAGTAGTCACAGTTGCCTGGACAGCCCTTGTCAGCCCCAGCATTTT.

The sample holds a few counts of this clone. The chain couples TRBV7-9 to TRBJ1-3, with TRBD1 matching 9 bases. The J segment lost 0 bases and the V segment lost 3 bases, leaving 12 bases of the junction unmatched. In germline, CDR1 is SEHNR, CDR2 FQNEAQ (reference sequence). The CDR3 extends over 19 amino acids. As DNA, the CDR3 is TGTGCCAGCAGCTTTCCCACGAGGGACAGGGACTACTCTGGAAACACCATATATTTT. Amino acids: CASSFPTRDRDYSGNTIYF.

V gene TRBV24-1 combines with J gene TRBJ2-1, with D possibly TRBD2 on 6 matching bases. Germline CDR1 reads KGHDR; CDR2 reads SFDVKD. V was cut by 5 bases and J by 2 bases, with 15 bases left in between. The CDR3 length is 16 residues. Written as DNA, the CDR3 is TGTGCCACCAGTGGCCTTAGGGGAGGCCCCTACAATGAGCAGTTCTTC. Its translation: CATSGLRGGPYNEQFF.

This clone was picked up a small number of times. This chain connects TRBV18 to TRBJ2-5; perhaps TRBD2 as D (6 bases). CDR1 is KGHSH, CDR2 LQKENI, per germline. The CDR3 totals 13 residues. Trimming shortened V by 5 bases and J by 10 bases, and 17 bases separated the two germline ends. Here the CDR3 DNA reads TGTGCCAGCTCAGTAACCAATCACGGGGGCCAGTACTTC. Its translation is CASSVTNHGGQYF.

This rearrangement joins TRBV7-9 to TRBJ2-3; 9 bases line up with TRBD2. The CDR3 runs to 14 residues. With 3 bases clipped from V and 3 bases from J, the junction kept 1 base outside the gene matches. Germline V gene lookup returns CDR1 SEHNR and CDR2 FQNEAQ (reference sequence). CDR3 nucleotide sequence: TGTGCCAGCAGCTTTAGCGGGAGTACAGATACGCAGTATTTT. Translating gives CASSFSGSTDTQYF. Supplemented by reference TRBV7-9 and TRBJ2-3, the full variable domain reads DTGVSQNPRHKITKRGQNVTFRCDPISEHNRLYWYRQTLGQGPEFLTYFQNEAQLEKSRLLSDRFSAERPKGSFSTLEIQRTEQGDSAMYLCASSFSGSTDTQYFGPGTRLTVL.

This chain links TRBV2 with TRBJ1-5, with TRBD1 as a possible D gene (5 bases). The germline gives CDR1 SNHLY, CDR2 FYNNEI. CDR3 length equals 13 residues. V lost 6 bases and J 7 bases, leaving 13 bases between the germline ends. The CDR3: CASSRDLGQPQHF. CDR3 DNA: TGTGCCAGCAGCAGGGATTTAGGCCAGCCCCAGCATTTT.

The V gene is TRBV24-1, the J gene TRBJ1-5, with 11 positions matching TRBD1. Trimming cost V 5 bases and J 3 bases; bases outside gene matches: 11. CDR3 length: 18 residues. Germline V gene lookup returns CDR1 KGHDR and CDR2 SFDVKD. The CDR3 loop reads CATSGGQGAVAFNQPQHF. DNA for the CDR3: TGTGCCACCAGTGGAGGACAGGGGGCCGTGGCCTTCAATCAGCCCCAGCATTTT.

The CDR3 bases are TGTGCCAGCAGCCCCCAGGGGGAACGAGAGACCCAGTACTTC. As protein: CASSPQGERETQYF. This sequence joins TRBV7-9 and TRBJ2-5, with 7 bases fitting TRBD1. Trimming removed 5 bases from V and 4 bases from J; junction bases left unmatched: 7. This CDR3 is 14 amino acids long. Germline V CDR1 and CDR2: SEHNR, FQNEAQ (reference sequence).

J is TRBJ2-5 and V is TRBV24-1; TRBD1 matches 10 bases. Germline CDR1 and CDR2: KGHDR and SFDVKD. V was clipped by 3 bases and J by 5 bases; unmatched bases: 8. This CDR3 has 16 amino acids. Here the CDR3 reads CATSDAGQGIVETQYF. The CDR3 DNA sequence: TGTGCCACCAGTGATGCGGGACAGGGGATCGTCGAGACCCAGTACTTC.

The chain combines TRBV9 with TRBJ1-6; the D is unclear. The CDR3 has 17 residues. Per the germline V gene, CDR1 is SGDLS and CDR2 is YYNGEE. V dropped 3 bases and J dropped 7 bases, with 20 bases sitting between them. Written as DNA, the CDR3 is TGTGCCAGCAGCGCCCTCCTCCGGAGGGCCCGCAATTCACCCCTCCACTTT. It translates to CASSALLRRARNSPLHF.

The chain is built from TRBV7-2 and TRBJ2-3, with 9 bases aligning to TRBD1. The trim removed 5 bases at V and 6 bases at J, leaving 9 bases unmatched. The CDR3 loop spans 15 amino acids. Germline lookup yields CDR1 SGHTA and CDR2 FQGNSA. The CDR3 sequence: CASSLLGQGADTQYF. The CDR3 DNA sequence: TGTGCCAGCAGCCTCCTGGGACAGGGTGCGGATACGCAGTATTTT.

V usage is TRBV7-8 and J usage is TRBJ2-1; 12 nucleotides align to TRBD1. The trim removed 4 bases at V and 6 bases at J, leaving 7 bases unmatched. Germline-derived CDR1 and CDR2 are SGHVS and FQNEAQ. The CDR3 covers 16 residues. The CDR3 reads CASSSSGTGGFNEQFF. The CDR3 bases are TGTGCCAGCAGCTCATCCGGGACAGGGGGCTTCAATGAGCAGTTCTTC.

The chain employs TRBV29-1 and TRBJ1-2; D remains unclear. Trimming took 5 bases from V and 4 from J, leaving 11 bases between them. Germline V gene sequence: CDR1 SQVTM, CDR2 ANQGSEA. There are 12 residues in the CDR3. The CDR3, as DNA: TGCAGCGTTTGGAGCAACGCCTATGGCTACACCTTC. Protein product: CSVWSNAYGYTF.

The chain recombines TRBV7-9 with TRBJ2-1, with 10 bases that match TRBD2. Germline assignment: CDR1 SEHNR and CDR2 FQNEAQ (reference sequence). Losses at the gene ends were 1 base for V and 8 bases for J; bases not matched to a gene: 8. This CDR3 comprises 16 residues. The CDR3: CASSLGASSGSDEQFF. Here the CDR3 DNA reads TGTGCCAGCAGCTTAGGGGCATCTAGCGGGAGCGATGAGCAGTTCTTC.